What follows describes a single TCR beta chain. The sample belongs to a study of T-cell memory formation after mild COVID-19. Across the study: Most TCR clusters belonged to a single donor.

V shed 3 bases and J shed 8 bases, with 10 bases lying between them. This CDR3 spans 13 amino acids. The germline V gene has CDR1 MDHEN and CDR2 SYDVKM. TCRalpha and TCRbeta libraries used 5'RACE with constant-segment primers and UMIs. TCRdb reprocessed the 5' RACE reads with MiXCR, giving one entry per CDR3 protein. The sample has about 350,000 distinct CDR3 sequences; roughly an eighth are singletons. Sequences were obtained from PBMCs or a T cell subset sorted from them (not recorded which). This clonotype was sampled from a man aged 18-30 years who had mild COVID-19 (a few samples of this study predate the infection). Cell type and time point are not known. The chain couples TRBV28 to TRBJ1-4, with TRBD1 as a possible D gene (6 bases). The CDR3 reads CASSFGGPEKLFF. The CDR3, as DNA: TGTGCCAGCAGTTTCGGGGGGCCGGAAAAACTGTTTTTT. Looking up the rest from reference TRBV28 and TRBJ1-4 gives the full variable domain: DVKVTQSSRYLVKRTGEKVFLECVQDMDHENMFWYRQDPGLGLRLIYFSYDVKMKEKGDIPEGYSVSREKKERFSLILESASTNQTSMYLCASSFGGPEKLFFGSGTQLSVL.